This section outlines one T cell receptor (beta chain) sequence together with its context. What it binds is unknown. Criteria for exclusion of patients were uncontrolled infection, other autoimmune disease, pregnancy or lactation. The record originates from a study of T cells in Graves' hyperthyroidism and ophthalmopathy. RNA transcripts provided the source from which TCR beta CDR3 regions were amplified. TCR CDR3 regions were first amplified by RT-PCR with HTBI primers. TCRdb itself ran the multiplex PCR reads through MiXCR, one entry per CDR3 protein. The table includes about 360,000 distinct CDR3 sequences, around 13% detected once. Broader study findings: Within blood appeared most thyroid clonotypes that had expanded above 0.001.

Germline V lookup: CDR1 LNHDA, CDR2 SQIVND (reference sequence). There are 17 residues in the CDR3. With 4 bases clipped from V and 9 bases from J, the junction kept 17 bases outside the gene matches. The receptor's source is a woman younger than 30 with Graves' hyperthyroidism. Sequenced input: blood. V is TRBV19 and J is TRBJ2-1, with 8 bases aligning to TRBD2. Here the CDR3 DNA reads TGTGCCAGTAGTAAGGGGCGGGGGACTAGAAGGGGGTCTGAGCAGTTCTTC. Protein product: CASSKGRGTRRGSEQFF.